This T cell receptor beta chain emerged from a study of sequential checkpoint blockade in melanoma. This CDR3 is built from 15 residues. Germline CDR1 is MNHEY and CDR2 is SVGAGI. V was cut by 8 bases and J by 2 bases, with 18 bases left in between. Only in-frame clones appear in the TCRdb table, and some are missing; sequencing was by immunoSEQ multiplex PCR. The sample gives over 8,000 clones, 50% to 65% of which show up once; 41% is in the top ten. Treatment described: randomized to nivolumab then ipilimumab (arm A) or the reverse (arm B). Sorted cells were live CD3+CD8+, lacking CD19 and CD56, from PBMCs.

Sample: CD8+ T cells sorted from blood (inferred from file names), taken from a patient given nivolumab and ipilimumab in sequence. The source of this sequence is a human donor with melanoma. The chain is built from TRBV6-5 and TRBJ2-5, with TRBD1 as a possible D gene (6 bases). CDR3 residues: CASCPGHTFQETQYF. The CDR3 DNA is TGTGCCAGCTGTCCGGGACATACTTTTCAAGAGACCCAGTACTTC.